A single sample is the source of the 21 T cell receptor beta chains below, sequenced in a study of shared clonotypes between healthy human individuals. The assay was immunoSEQ multiplex PCR, and TCRdb's table has in-frame clones only and misses some. The data contain approximately 1.9 million clones, about 93% of them singletons. Naive CD8 cells, CD45RO-negative and positively selected for CCR7, excluded terminally differentiated effector memory CD45RA+ cells. Sequenced sample: naive CD8+ T cells from PBMCs. Source of these receptors: a man aged 18 to 35 in good health. Some clones in this sample may be carry-over from other donors' samples.

This sequence joins TRBV5-6 and TRBJ1-2; weak D call: TRBD1 (6 bases). V lost 4 bases and J lost 0, with 13 bases in between. The CDR3 spans 15 residues. Germline V CDR1 and CDR2: SGHDT, YYEEEE. The CDR3 here is CASSLVGTTNYGYTF. CDR3 coding DNA: TGTGCCAGCAGCCTAGTCGGGACAACTAACTATGGCTACACCTTC.

The chain links TRBV5-6 to TRBJ2-1; the D is unclear. V dropped 4 bases and J dropped 3 bases, with 11 bases sitting between them. The CDR3 is 14 residues long. Germline values: CDR1 SGHDT, CDR2 YYEEEE. CDR3 region: CASSPMTGYNEQFF. In nucleotides, the CDR3 is TGTGCCAGCAGCCCTATGACGGGCTACAATGAGCAGTTCTTC.

V and J are TRBV6-5 and TRBJ2-7; a weak D match, TRBD1 (5 bases). The CDR3 totals 14 residues. The germline gives CDR1 MNHEY, CDR2 SVGAGI. Trimming took 2 bases from V and 2 from J, leaving 10 bases between them. The CDR3 coding sequence is TGTGCCAGCAGTTACGACCAGGGCGCCTACGAGCAGTACTTC. It translates to CASSYDQGAYEQYF.

The rearrangement links TRBV5-1 to TRBJ2-5; D not certain. V was cut by 3 bases and J by 4 bases, with 13 bases left in between. Germline-derived CDR1 and CDR2 are SGHRS and YFSETQ. The CDR3 has 14 residues. The DNA for the CDR3 is TGCGCCAGCAGCTCCACCCCAGGTCTAGAGACCCAGTACTTC. Encoded protein: CASSSTPGLETQYF. The complete variable domain, with remaining parts taken from reference TRBV5-1 and TRBJ2-5, reads KAGVTQTPRYLIKTRGQQVTLSCSPISGHRSVSWYQQTPGQGLQFLFEYFSETQRNKGNFPGRFSGRQFSNSRSEMNVSTLELGDSALYLCASSSTPGLETQYFGPGTRLLVL.

The chain is built from TRBV6-5 and TRBJ2-2, with D possibly TRBD1 on 6 matching bases. Deletions cut 7 bases from V and 1 base from J, with 13 bases between. Germline V lookup: CDR1 MNHEY, CDR2 SVGAGI. CDR3 size: 15 residues. The CDR3 loop reads CASTTGTKNTGELFF. CDR3 nucleotides: TGTGCCAGCACTACCGGGACAAAGAACACCGGGGAGCTGTTTTTT.

The chain links TRBV19 to TRBJ1-5; D possibly corresponds to TRBD1 (6 bases). Germline lookup yields CDR1 LNHDA and CDR2 SQIVND (reference sequence). With 0 bases removed from V and 5 bases from J, the gap between germline ends came to 8 bases. This CDR3 is built from 14 residues. CDR3 amino acids: CASSIDRGYQPQHF. The CDR3 bases are TGTGCCAGTAGTATAGATAGGGGGTATCAGCCCCAGCATTTT.

The rearrangement joins TRBV27 to TRBJ2-7; TRBD2 matches 7 bases. This CDR3 is built from 14 residues. V gave up 6 bases and J gave up 9 bases; unmatched junction bases: 14. Germline V gene lookup returns CDR1 MNHEY and CDR2 SMNVEV (reference sequence). The CDR3 bases are TGTGCCAGCAGATTGGGCGGGAGCAGTGGAGGGCAGTACTTC. Its translation: CASRLGGSSGGQYF.

This clone was seen once. V usage is TRBV7-6 and J usage is TRBJ2-1, with 14 bases matching TRBD2. Germline trimming cut 5 bases from V and 9 bases from J; bases unmatched to any gene: 9. Germline lookup yields CDR1 SGHVS and CDR2 FNYEAQ. There are 16 residues in the CDR3. In nucleotides, the CDR3 is TGTGCCAGCAGCGTCGGGACTAGCGGGAGCGGGATTGAGCAGTTCTTC. Its protein product is CASSVGTSGSGIEQFF.

This chain connects TRBV5-6 to TRBJ2-7, with D uncertain. The CDR3 length is 13 residues. Germline V gene data show CDR1 as SGHDT and CDR2 as YYEEEE. V was clipped by 1 base and J by 2 bases, with 7 bases between them. CDR3 coding DNA: TGTGCCAGCAGCTTGCCCGGAACCTACGAGCAGTACTTC. This gives the protein CASSLPGTYEQYF.

The CDR3 DNA sequence: TGTGCCAGCAGGGACAGCTACAATGAGCAGTTCTTC. The encoded protein is CASRDSYNEQFF. This rearrangement joins TRBV11-3 to TRBJ2-1, with D maybe TRBD1 (6 bases). The V end lost 6 bases, the J end lost 3 bases, and 6 bases lay between the germline ends. Germline CDR1 is SGHNT and CDR2 is YENEEA. The CDR3 runs 12 residues.

V is TRBV7-9 and J is TRBJ2-7, with D perhaps matching TRBD2 (6 bases). The CDR3 runs to 15 residues. Trimming shortened V by 5 bases and J by 3 bases, and 17 bases separated the two germline ends. CDR1 SEHNR and CDR2 FQNEAQ come from the germline V gene (reference sequence). CDR3 nucleotide sequence: TGTGCCAGCAGCGAGGGCGAAAGGGGAGGCTACGAGCAGTACTTC. Translated: CASSEGERGGYEQYF.

The rearrangement joins TRBV27 to TRBJ2-2, with TRBD2 as a possible D gene (5 bases). The ends were cut back, 8 bases at V and 3 bases at J, with 10 bases in the middle. Germline lookup yields CDR1 MNHEY and CDR2 SMNVEV (reference sequence). This CDR3 contains 13 residues. The CDR3 sequence is CASRPGYTGELFF. The CDR3 region has the DNA TGTGCCAGCCGGCCGGGGTACACCGGGGAGCTGTTTTTT.

Points on this clone: Other DNA sequences in this specimen translate into the identical CDR3. The genes are TRBV27 and TRBJ2-1; D is possibly TRBD1 (6 bases). The CDR3 has 14 amino acids. Trimming took off 5 bases at V and 2 bases at J, with 10 bases between the two ends. Germline-derived CDR1 and CDR2 are MNHEY and SMNVEV (reference sequence). The CDR3: CASSLQGAYNEQFF. The CDR3 DNA follows: TGTGCCAGCAGTCTACAGGGTGCCTACAATGAGCAGTTCTTC.

This clone was observed once. The V call is TRBV4-1, the J call TRBJ2-3; D is unresolved. V gave up 0 bases and J gave up 2 bases, with 12 bases separating them. CDR3 length: 16 residues. The V gene's germline CDR1 is MGHRA and CDR2 YSYEKL. The CDR3 region is CASSQEGGYPTDTQYF. DNA for the CDR3: TGCGCCAGCAGCCAAGAAGGCGGCTACCCCACAGATACGCAGTATTTT.

The V gene is TRBV7-9, the J gene TRBJ2-7; maybe TRBD2 (7 bases). Germline CDR1 is SEHNR and CDR2 is FQNEAQ (reference sequence). Trimming left V 1 base short and J 2 bases short, with 12 bases between. This CDR3 is built from 15 residues. The CDR3 loop reads CASSLGQGRAYEQYF. The DNA for the CDR3 is TGTGCCAGCAGCTTAGGGCAGGGGAGGGCCTACGAGCAGTACTTC.

The chain joins TRBV6-6 to TRBJ2-3; no clear D gene. Germline-derived CDR1 and CDR2 are MNHNY and SVGAGI (reference sequence). The CDR3 spans 14 residues. V lost 0 bases and J 4 bases, leaving 8 bases between the germline ends. This CDR3 reads CASSYSNRADTQYF. The CDR3 bases are TGTGCCAGCAGTTACTCGAATCGGGCAGATACGCAGTATTTT.

The V call is TRBV2, the J call TRBJ2-1; 13 bases map to TRBD2. Trimming removed 7 bases from V and 8 bases from J; junction bases left unmatched: 8. Germline lookup yields CDR1 SNHLY and CDR2 FYNNEI. CDR3 length: 15 amino acids. DNA for the CDR3: TGTGCCAGCACCCCGGGGACTAGCGGGATCGATGAGCAGTTCTTC. Its protein is CASTPGTSGIDEQFF.

The rearrangement uses TRBV7-9 and TRBJ1-4; 7 bases are shared with TRBD1. This CDR3 has 14 residues. Trimming took 6 bases from V and 6 from J; bases not matched to a gene: 7. CDR1 and CDR2 from the germline V gene are SEHNR and FQNEAQ (reference sequence). This CDR3 is CASRKQGLDEKLFF. The CDR3 DNA follows: TGTGCCAGCAGGAAACAGGGGTTGGATGAAAAACTGTTTTTT.

The rearrangement joins TRBV9 to TRBJ2-2; D remains unclear. The length of the CDR3 is 15 residues. CDR1 is SGDLS and CDR2 is YYNGEE in the germline V gene. Trimming stripped 0 bases from V and 6 bases from J, with 12 bases between. CDR3 sequence: CASSVAKISPGELFF. For the CDR3, the DNA is TGTGCCAGCAGCGTAGCGAAGATCTCCCCCGGGGAGCTGTTTTTT.

The rearrangement links TRBV7-6 to TRBJ2-5; 8 bases are shared with TRBD2. The germline V gene has CDR1 SGHVS and CDR2 FNYEAQ. V was clipped by 4 bases and J by 5 bases; unmatched bases: 12. CDR3 length: 16 amino acids. The CDR3 is CASSSSGGLLGETQYF. The CDR3 region has the DNA TGTGCCAGCAGCTCCAGCGGGGGATTATTGGGTGAGACCCAGTACTTC. The whole variable domain, filled in from reference TRBV7-6 and TRBJ2-5, reads GAGVSQSPRYKVTKRGQDVALRCDPISGHVSLYWYRQALGQGPEFLTYFNYEAQQDKSGLPNDRFSAERPEGSISTLTIQRTEQRDSAMYRCASSSSGGLLGETQYFGPGTRLLVL.

V is TRBV4-3 and J is TRBJ2-7, with 13 bases fitting TRBD2. The trim removed 4 bases at V and 2 bases at J, leaving 8 bases unmatched. This CDR3 contains 17 residues. The V gene's germline CDR1 is LGHNA and CDR2 YSLEER. Here the CDR3 DNA reads TGCGCCAGCAGCCCCAGGACTAGCGGGAGTCTTCCCTACGAGCAGTACTTC. Translation gives CASSPRTSGSLPYEQYF.